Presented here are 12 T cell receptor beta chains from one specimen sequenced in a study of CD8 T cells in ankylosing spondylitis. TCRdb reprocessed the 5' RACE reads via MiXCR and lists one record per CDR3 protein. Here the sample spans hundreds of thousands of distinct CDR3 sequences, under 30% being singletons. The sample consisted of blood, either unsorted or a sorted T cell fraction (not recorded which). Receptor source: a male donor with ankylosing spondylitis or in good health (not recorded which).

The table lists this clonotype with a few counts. The CDR3 region has the DNA TGTGCCAGCAGTTACTATGAGGGCTCCTACGAGCAGTACTTC. Protein product: CASSYYEGSYEQYF. The rearrangement links TRBV6-5 to TRBJ2-7; D is perhaps TRBD2 (5 bases). In germline, CDR1 is MNHEY, CDR2 SVGAGI. The V end was cut by 1 base, the J end by 0 bases, with 7 bases between. CDR3 length: 14 amino acids.

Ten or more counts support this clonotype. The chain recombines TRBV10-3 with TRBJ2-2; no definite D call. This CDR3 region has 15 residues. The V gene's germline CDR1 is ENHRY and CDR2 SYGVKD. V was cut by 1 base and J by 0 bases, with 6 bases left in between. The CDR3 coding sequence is TGTGCCATCAGTGAGTGGCCAGCGAACACCGGGGAGCTGTTTTTT. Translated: CAISEWPANTGELFF.

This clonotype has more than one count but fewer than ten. CDR3 loop: CSVGGLHYNEQFF. The CDR3 region has the DNA TGCAGCGTTGGGGGCCTCCACTACAATGAGCAGTTCTTC. The chain uses TRBV29-1 and TRBJ2-1; maybe TRBD1 (5 bases). Trimming stripped 4 bases from V and 3 bases from J, with 10 bases between. CDR3 length equals 13 residues. Germline CDR1 and CDR2: SQVTM and ANQGSEA.

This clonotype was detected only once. The CDR3 is CSAPLPSSYNEQFF. The CDR3 DNA reads TGCAGTGCCCCCCTTCCGAGCTCCTACAATGAGCAGTTCTTC. V and J are TRBV20-1 and TRBJ2-1; D ambiguous. V lost 6 bases and J lost 0, with 12 bases in between. The CDR3 sequence is 14 residues long. Germline CDR1 is DFQATT and CDR2 is SNEGSKA (reference sequence).

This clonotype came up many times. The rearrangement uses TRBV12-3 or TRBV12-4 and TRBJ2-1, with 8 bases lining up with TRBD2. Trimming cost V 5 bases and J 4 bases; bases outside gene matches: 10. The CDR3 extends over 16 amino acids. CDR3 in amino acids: CASSPPGRGRYNEQFF. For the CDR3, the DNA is TGTGCCAGCAGTCCCCCGGGGCGCGGGAGGTACAATGAGCAGTTCTTC.

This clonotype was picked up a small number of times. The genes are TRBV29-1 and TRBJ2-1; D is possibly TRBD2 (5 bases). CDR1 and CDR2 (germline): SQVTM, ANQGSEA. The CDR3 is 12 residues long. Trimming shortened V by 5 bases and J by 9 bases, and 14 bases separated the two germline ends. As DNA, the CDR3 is TGCAGCGTTTCGGTTGGAGGACTTGAGCAGTTCTTC. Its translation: CSVSVGGLEQFF.

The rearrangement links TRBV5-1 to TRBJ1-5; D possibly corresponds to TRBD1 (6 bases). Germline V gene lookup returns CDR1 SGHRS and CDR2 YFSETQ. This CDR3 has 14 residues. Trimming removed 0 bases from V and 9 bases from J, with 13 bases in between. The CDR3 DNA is TGCGCCAGCAGCTTGGAAGGGGGGGGCATGCCCCAGCATTTT. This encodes CASSLEGGGMPQHF. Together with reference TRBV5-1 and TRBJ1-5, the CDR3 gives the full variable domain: KAGVTQTPRYLIKTRGQQVTLSCSPISGHRSVSWYQQTPGQGLQFLFEYFSETQRNKGNFPGRFSGRQFSNSRSEMNVSTLELGDSALYLCASSLEGGGMPQHFGDGTRLSIL.

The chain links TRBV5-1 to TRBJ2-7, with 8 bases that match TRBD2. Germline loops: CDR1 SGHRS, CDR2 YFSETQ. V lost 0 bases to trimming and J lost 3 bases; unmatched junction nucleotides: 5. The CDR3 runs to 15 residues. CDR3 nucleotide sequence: TGCGCCAGCAGCTTGGCCGCTAGCGGGCACTACGAGCAGTACTTC. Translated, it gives CASSLAASGHYEQYF.

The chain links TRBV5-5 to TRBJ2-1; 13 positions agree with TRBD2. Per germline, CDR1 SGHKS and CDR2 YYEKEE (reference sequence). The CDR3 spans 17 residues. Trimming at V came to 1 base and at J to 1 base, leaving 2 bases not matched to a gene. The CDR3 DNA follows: TGTGCCAGCAGCTTGACTAGCGGGAGGGGGTCCTACAATGAGCAGTTCTTC. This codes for CASSLTSGRGSYNEQFF.

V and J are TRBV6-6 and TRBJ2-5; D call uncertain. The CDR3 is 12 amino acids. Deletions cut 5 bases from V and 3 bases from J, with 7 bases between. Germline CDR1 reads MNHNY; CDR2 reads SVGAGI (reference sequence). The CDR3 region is CASSPRKETQYF. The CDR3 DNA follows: TGTGCCAGCAGTCCCCGTAAAGAGACCCAGTACTTC.

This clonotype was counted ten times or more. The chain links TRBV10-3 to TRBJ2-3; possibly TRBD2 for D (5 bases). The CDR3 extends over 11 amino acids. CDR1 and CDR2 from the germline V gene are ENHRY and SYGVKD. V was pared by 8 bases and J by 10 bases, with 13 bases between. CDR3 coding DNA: TGTGCCATCTCCGAATACGGGGCGCAGTATTTT. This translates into CAISEYGAQYF.

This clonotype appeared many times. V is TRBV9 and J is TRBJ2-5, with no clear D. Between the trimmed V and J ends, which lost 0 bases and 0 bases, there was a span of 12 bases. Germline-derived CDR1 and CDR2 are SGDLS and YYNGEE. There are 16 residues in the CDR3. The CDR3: CASSVVGRGYQETQYF. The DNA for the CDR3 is TGTGCCAGCAGCGTAGTGGGCAGAGGCTACCAAGAGACCCAGTACTTC. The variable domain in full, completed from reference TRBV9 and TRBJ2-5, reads DSGVTQTPKHLITATGQRVTLRCSPRSGDLSVYWYQQSLDQGLQFLIQYYNGEERAKGNILERFSAQQFPDLHSELNLSSLELGDSALYFCASSVVGRGYQETQYFGPGTRLLVL.